These 19 T cell receptor beta chains were sequenced from one sample in a study of CD8 T cells in Susac syndrome. The RNA, about 0.5 to 1 ug, was put through reverse transcription using random hexamers. TCRdb re-analysed the immunoSEQ multiplex PCR reads in MiXCR, keeping a single row per CDR3 protein. The profile covers about 160,000 distinct CDR3 sequences, with about 90% appearing a single time and 0.065% to 0.085% taken by the ten largest. The sample taken for sequencing was CD4+ T cells from PBMCs. Every receptor here comes from a human donor in good health.

In its sample, this clonotype was seen once. V gene TRBV20-1 combines with J gene TRBJ2-7, with 12 nucleotides matching TRBD2. The germline V gene has CDR1 DFQATT and CDR2 SNEGSKA (reference sequence). There are 14 residues in the CDR3. V was clipped by 5 bases and J by 2 bases; unmatched bases: 4. The CDR3: CSALTSGGTYEQYF. Written as DNA, the CDR3 is TGCAGTGCTCTGACTAGCGGGGGTACCTACGAGCAGTACTTC.

This sequence joins TRBV5-6 and TRBJ2-6; a possible D gene is TRBD1 (5 bases). The CDR3 totals 15 residues. CDR1 is SGHDT and CDR2 is YYEEEE in the germline V gene. Trimming cost V 2 bases and J 2 bases, with 8 bases left between them. The CDR3 nucleotides read TGTGCCAGCAGCTTAATCAGGGCTGGGGCCAACGTCCTGACTTTC. Protein: CASSLIRAGANVLTF.

This chain uses TRBV6-2 or TRBV6-3 with TRBJ2-3, with D tentatively TRBD2 (5 bases). Germline loops: CDR1 MNHEY, CDR2 SVGEGT. The CDR3 is made up of 13 amino acids. V lost 6 bases and J 3 bases, leaving 10 bases between the germline ends. Here the CDR3 reads CASRPDLTDTQYF. The CDR3 DNA is TGTGCCAGCAGGCCGGACTTGACAGATACGCAGTATTTT.

The genes are TRBV5-1 and TRBJ1-1; weak D call: TRBD1 (5 bases). Trimming cost V 0 bases and J 11 bases, with 11 bases left between them. Germline CDR1 and CDR2: SGHRS and YFSETQ. The CDR3 contains 12 residues. The CDR3 coding sequence is TGCGCCAGCAGCTTGGAGGGGCCGCGGGCTTTCTTT. It encodes CASSLEGPRAFF.

The CDR3 loop reads CSVVQGSSYGYTF. The CDR3 coding sequence is TGCAGCGTTGTTCAGGGGAGTTCCTATGGCTACACCTTC. The chain carries TRBV29-1 and TRBJ1-2, with D possibly matching TRBD1 (6 bases). CDR1 is SQVTM and CDR2 is ANQGSEA in the germline V gene. Trimming pared 4 bases from V and 4 bases from J, leaving 13 bases between. The CDR3 covers 13 residues. Combining the CDR3 with reference TRBV29-1 and TRBJ1-2 gives the whole variable domain SAVISQKPSRDICQRGTSLTIQCQVDSQVTMMFWYRQQPGQSLTLIATANQGSEATYESGFVIDKFPISRPNLTFSTLTVSNMSPEDSSIYLCSVVQGSSYGYTFGSGTRLTVV.

This chain uses TRBV3-1 with TRBJ2-3; D unclear. This CDR3 is built from 14 residues. Germline V gene lookup returns CDR1 LGHDT and CDR2 YNNKEL (reference sequence). Between the trimmed V and J ends, which lost 2 bases and 1 base, there was a span of 7 bases. CDR3 region: CASSQRQGTDTQYF. In DNA, the CDR3 is TGTGCCAGCAGCCAACGCCAGGGCACAGATACGCAGTATTTT.

A few counts support this clonotype. This chain connects TRBV18 to TRBJ2-5, with D tentatively TRBD1 or TRBD2 (5 bases each). Germline CDR1 reads KGHSH; CDR2 reads LQKENI. The V end was cut by 2 bases, the J end by 1 base, with 5 bases between. The CDR3 length is 13 residues. The CDR3: CASSPGGQETQYF. The CDR3 DNA reads TGTGCCAGCTCACCAGGGGGCCAAGAGACCCAGTACTTC.

V gene TRBV7-2 combines with J gene TRBJ2-7; D remains unclear. Germline-derived CDR1 and CDR2 are SGHTA and FQGNSA. The V and J ends lost 5 bases and 4 bases respectively, with 12 bases between them. This CDR3 comprises 13 residues. The CDR3 DNA reads as TGTGCCAGCAGCCCTCCGGCTGTATACGAGCAGTACTTC. Translation gives CASSPPAVYEQYF.

CDR3: CSTRRGGQPQHF. DNA for the CDR3: TGCAGTACCAGACGGGGCGGACAGCCCCAGCATTTT. The chain links TRBV20-1 to TRBJ1-5, with D possibly TRBD1 on 5 matching bases. Germline V gene lookup returns CDR1 DFQATT and CDR2 SNEGSKA (reference sequence). V was pared by 8 bases and J by 7 bases, with 15 bases between. This CDR3 region has 12 residues.

The chain is built from TRBV6-2 or TRBV6-3 and TRBJ1-2, with D maybe TRBD1 (6 bases). Germline values: CDR1 MNHEY, CDR2 SVGEGT. The V gene lost 2 bases and the J gene lost 8 bases, with 15 bases spanning the gap. The CDR3 sequence is 14 residues long. CDR3 residues: CASSYPQGMWGYTF. In nucleotides, the CDR3 is TGTGCCAGCAGTTACCCACAGGGTATGTGGGGCTACACCTTC.

This clonotype was seen just once. The V gene is TRBV2, the J gene TRBJ1-2, with D maybe TRBD1 (5 bases). The ends were cut back, 6 bases at V and 4 bases at J, with 18 bases in the middle. In germline, CDR1 is SNHLY, CDR2 FYNNEI. The CDR3 totals 15 residues. This chain's CDR3 is CASREIWGYGYGYTF. The DNA for the CDR3 is TGTGCCAGCAGGGAAATTTGGGGGTACGGCTATGGCTACACCTTC. Full variable domain (missing parts from reference TRBV2 and TRBJ1-2): EPEVTQTPSHQVTQMGQEVILRCVPISNHLYFYWYRQILGQKVEFLVSFYNNEISEKSEIFDDQFSVERPDGSNFTLKIRSTKLEDSAMYFCASREIWGYGYGYTFGSGTRLTVV.

The CDR3 coding sequence is TGTGCCAGCAGCAAAGAACCCGATAGCAATCAGCCCCAGCATTTT. This translates into CASSKEPDSNQPQHF. The chain carries TRBV21-1 and TRBJ1-5. TRBV21-1 is labeled a pseudogene. This CDR3 region has 15 residues.

The chain recombines TRBV11-2 with TRBJ2-7; D is possibly TRBD1 (5 bases). Per the germline V gene, CDR1 is SGHAT and CDR2 is FQNNGV. The V gene lost 6 bases and the J gene lost 1 base, with 13 bases spanning the gap. This CDR3 is 14 amino acids long. The CDR3 coding sequence is TGTGCCAGCAGGTTTACACAGGCGTCCTACGAGCAGTACTTC. It yields the protein CASRFTQASYEQYF.

The chain uses TRBV5-1 and TRBJ2-7; no reliable D call. The V gene lost 4 bases and the J gene lost 1 base, with 9 bases spanning the gap. The CDR3 has 13 residues. CDR1 and CDR2 (germline): SGHRS, YFSETQ. For the CDR3, the DNA is TGCGCCAGCAGCAAGGACCGATCCTACGAGCAGTACTTC. It is translated as CASSKDRSYEQYF.

The chain couples TRBV15 to TRBJ2-3, with 8 bases that match TRBD1. V trimming: 3 bases; J trimming: 2 bases; junction bases outside the gene matches: 13. Germline CDR1 reads LNHNV; CDR2 reads YYDKDF (reference sequence). The CDR3 extends over 18 amino acids. For the CDR3, the DNA is TGTGCCACCAGCAGGAATTCCCCCGGGACAGGTAACACAGATACGCAGTATTTT. Its translation: CATSRNSPGTGNTDTQYF.

The CDR3 spells CASSSPLANEQYF. The CDR3 DNA reads as TGTGCCAGCAGTTCCCCGTTGGCAAACGAGCAGTACTTC. This rearrangement joins TRBV28 to TRBJ2-7, with D unclear. The CDR3 is 13 amino acids. CDR1 is MDHEN and CDR2 is SYDVKM in the germline V gene. V was cut by 4 bases and J by 5 bases, with 12 bases left in between.

The chain recombines TRBV6-5 with TRBJ1-3; D might be TRBD1 (5 bases). Germline CDR1 is MNHEY and CDR2 is SVGAGI. The CDR3 sequence is 18 residues long. The V and J ends lost 2 bases and 2 bases respectively, with 19 bases between them. The CDR3 bases are TGTGCCAGCAGTTACGCGGGACGTCTAAGTGTAGCTGGAAACACCATATATTTT. Translating it yields CASSYAGRLSVAGNTIYF.

This chain uses TRBV5-4 with TRBJ2-3; weak D call: TRBD2 (5 bases). The germline V gene encodes CDR1 SGHNT and CDR2 YYREEE (reference sequence). The CDR3 runs 15 residues. V lost 3 bases and J lost 1, with 12 bases in between. CDR3 in amino acids: CASSSRALRTDTQYF. The CDR3, as DNA: TGTGCCAGCAGCTCGAGGGCCCTACGCACAGATACGCAGTATTTT.

J is TRBJ2-7 and V is TRBV20-1; D possibly uses TRBD1 or TRBD2 (5 bases each). The CDR3 is 12 amino acids. Germline V gene data show CDR1 as DFQATT and CDR2 as SNEGSKA (reference sequence). This chain's CDR3 is CGGAAGSYEQYF. The CDR3 DNA reads TGCGGGGGAGCGGCAGGGTCCTACGAGCAGTACTTC.